A single T cell receptor (beta chain) is shown here with its context. This sample is part of a study of blood T cell repertoires in COVID-19. Sequencing was performed with immunoSEQ multiplex PCR; in TCRdb, only in-frame clones are kept and a portion is missing. Among about 160,000 clones listed, around 92% were seen once. From germline, CDR1 is SGHNT and CDR2 YYREEE (reference sequence). The ends lost 0 bases at V and 2 bases at J; junction bases unmatched: 3. The CDR3 extends over 16 amino acids. The chain uses TRBV5-4 and TRBJ2-1, with 9 bases aligning to TRBD2. Sequencing used peripheral blood. This receptor was obtained from a man between 25 and 39 years old with COVID-19, enrolled during active disease. CDR3 DNA: TGTGCCAGCAGCTTGGATGGCGGGAGGGCCTACAATGAGCAGTTCTTC. It specifies CASSLDGGRAYNEQFF.